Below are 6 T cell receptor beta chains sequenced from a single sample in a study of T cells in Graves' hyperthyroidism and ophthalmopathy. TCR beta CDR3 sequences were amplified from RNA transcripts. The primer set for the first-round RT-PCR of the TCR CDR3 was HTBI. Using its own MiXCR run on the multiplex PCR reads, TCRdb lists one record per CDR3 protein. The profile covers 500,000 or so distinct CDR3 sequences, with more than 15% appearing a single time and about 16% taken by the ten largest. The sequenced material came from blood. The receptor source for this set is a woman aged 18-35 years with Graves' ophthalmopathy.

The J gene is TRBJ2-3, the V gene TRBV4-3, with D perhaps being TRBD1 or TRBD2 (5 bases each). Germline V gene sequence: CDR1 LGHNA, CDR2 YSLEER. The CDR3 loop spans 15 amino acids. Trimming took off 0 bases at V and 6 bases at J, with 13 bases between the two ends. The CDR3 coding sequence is TGCGCCAGCAGCCAAGATTATCTCGGGGCGGATACGCAGTATTTT. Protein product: CASSQDYLGADTQYF.

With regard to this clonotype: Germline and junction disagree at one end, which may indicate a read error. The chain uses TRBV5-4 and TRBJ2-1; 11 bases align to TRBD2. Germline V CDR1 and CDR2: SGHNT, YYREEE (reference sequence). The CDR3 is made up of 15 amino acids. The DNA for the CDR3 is TGTGCCAGCAGTTTGGAGGCTAGCGGGGGGTTTGAGCAGTTCTTC. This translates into CASSLEASGGFEQFF.

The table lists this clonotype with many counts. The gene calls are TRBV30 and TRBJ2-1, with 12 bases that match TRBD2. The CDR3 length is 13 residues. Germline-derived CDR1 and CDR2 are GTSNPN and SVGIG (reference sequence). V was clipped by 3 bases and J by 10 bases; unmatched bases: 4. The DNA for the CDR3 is TGTGCCTGGAGCGAACTAGCGGGGGGCGAGCAGTTCTTC. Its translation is CAWSELAGGEQFF.

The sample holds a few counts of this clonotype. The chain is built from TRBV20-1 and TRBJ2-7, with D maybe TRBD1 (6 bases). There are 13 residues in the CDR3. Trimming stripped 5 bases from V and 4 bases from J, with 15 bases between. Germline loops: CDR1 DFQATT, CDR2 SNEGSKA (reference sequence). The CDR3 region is CSAEYTQGYEQYF. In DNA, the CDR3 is TGCAGTGCTGAGTACACACAGGGATACGAGCAGTACTTC.

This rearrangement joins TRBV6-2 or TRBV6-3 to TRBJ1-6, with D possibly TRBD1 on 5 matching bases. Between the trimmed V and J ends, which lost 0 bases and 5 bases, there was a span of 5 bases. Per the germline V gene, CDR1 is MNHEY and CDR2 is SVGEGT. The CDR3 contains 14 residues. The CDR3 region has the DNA TGTGCCAGCAGTTACTCGGGGGATAATTCACCCCTCCACTTT. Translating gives CASSYSGDNSPLHF.

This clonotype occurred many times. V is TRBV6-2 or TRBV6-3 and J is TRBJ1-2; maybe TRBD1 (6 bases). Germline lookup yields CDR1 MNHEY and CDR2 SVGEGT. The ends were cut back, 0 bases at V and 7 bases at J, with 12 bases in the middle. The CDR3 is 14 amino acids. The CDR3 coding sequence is TGTGCCAGCAGTTACTCGATGGACAGCGGTGGCTACACCTTC. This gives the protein CASSYSMDSGGYTF.